These T cell receptor beta chains were read from a single sample in a study of blood T cell repertoires in COVID-19. Sequencing was performed with immunoSEQ multiplex PCR; in TCRdb, only in-frame clones are kept and a portion is missing. The top ten hold roughly 7.1% of the sample, which has over 150,000 clones, under 90% seen once. The material sequenced was peripheral blood. The receptors originated from a human donor in a cohort sampled during active COVID-19. Each CDR3 is given with its conserved first and last residue. Each record gives: V gene, D gene, clone size, J gene, CDR3 DNA, CDR3 protein. The D gene is left open where the match is weak. Clone size is given for some rows only: seen once, a few or many times, or a class if the clone is expanded.

>TRBV27|TRBD2|-|TRBJ2-7
TGTGCCAGCAGTTTAGGCCCCGGACTAGTTGGCCACGAGCAGTACTTC
CASSLGPGLVGHEQYF
>TRBV21-1|-|-|TRBJ2-1
TGTGCCAGCAGCAACACTAGCGGTGTTCCTGGCGGCTCCTACAATGAGCAGTTCTTC
CASSNTSGVPGGSYNEQFF
>TRBV5-6|-|-|TRBJ2-1
TGTGCCAGCAGCTTATCAGGGTTCAGGCACAATGAGCAGTTCTTC
CASSLSGFRHNEQFF
>TRBV27|-|-|TRBJ1-5
TGTGCCAGCAGTTTATTGGCGGACAGAAACAATCAGCCCCAGCATTTT
CASSLLADRNNQPQHF
>TRBV28|TRBD2|once|TRBJ2-1
TGTGCCAGCAGTTACCCCTCTAGCGGGGGGGCTGTGGCCAATGAGCAGTTCTTC
CASSYPSSGGAVANEQFF
>TRBV7-8|-|-|TRBJ2-7
TGTGCCAGCAGCTTAGGAAGGAGCGCCCCGCGGAACTTC
CASSLGRSAPRNF
>TRBV30|-|-|TRBJ1-6
TGTGCCTGGAGTCGTAAGGTACTAGGTTCACCCCTCCACTTT
CAWSRKVLGSPLHF
>TRBV2|TRBD2|few|TRBJ2-7
TGTGCCGGTAGGGAGGGGACCTACGAGCAGTACTTC
CAGREGTYEQYF
>TRBV9|-|-|TRBJ1-6
TGTGCCAGCAGCGTAGCCCTCGGAGATTCACCCCTCCACTTT
CASSVALGDSPLHF
>TRBV20-1|TRBD2|-|TRBJ2-5
TGCAGTGCTAGTGCGACTAGCGGGGGGGGAGAGACCCAGTACTTC
CSASATSGGGETQYF
>TRBV30|-|-|TRBJ1-6
TGTGCCTGGAGTCCCTTGAGGGAGTCACCCCTCCACTTT
CAWSPLRESPLHF
>TRBV30|-|-|TRBJ1-1
TGTGCCTGGAGCCCAAGGCGAGGGGAAGCTTTCTTT
CAWSPRRGEAFF
>TRBV6-5|TRBD1|-|TRBJ1-2
TGTGCCAGCAGTTACTCGACAGGGGTGGGCTACACCTTC
CASSYSTGVGYTF
>TRBV19|-|-|TRBJ2-7
TGTGCCAGTAGTATTAGCATTGCGGGCGAGCAGTACTTC
CASSISIAGEQYF
>TRBV3-1/TRBV3-2|TRBD1|-|TRBJ1-4
TGTGCCAGCAGCCGTCCCACAGGGGCTAAACTGTTTTTT
CASSRPTGAKLFF
>TRBV18|-|-|TRBJ1-1
TGTGCCAGCTCCACCAGGGCTAACACTGAAGCTTTCTTT
CASSTRANTEAFF
>TRBV7-9|-|-|TRBJ1-1
TGTGCCAGCAGCTTAGGTACGTCAGGGGTCGTCCACACTGAAGCTTTCTTT
CASSLGTSGVVHTEAFF
>TRBV12-3/TRBV12-4|-|-|TRBJ2-5
TGTGCCAGCAGTTTCTTCGGAGAGACCCAGTACTTC
CASSFFGETQYF
>TRBV9|TRBD2|few|TRBJ2-5
TGTGCCAGCAGCGCGGGACTAGGGACCGTAGAGACCCAGTACTTC
CASSAGLGTVETQYF
>TRBV18|-|few|TRBJ2-3
TGTGCCAGCTCACGACAGAAAGGAGATACGCAGTATTTT
CASSRQKGDTQYF
>TRBV7-9|-|-|TRBJ2-1
TGTGCCAGCAGCTCCTTGGACGGAAGGGGGTCGTTTGAGCAGTTCTTC
CASSSLDGRGSFEQFF
>TRBV5-1|TRBD2|-|TRBJ2-1
TGCGCCAGCAGCTTGGTCGCGGGGGGGCTCAATGAGCAGTTCTTC
CASSLVAGGLNEQFF
>TRBV11-3|TRBD1|few|TRBJ2-7
TGTGCCAGCAGTTCGGGACAGGGGGCCTACGAGCAGTACTTC
CASSSGQGAYEQYF
>TRBV2|TRBD1|-|TRBJ2-2
TGTGCCAGCAGTGAGGGACAGGGGGCTTCCGGGGAGCTGTTTTTT
CASSEGQGASGELFF
>TRBV3-1/TRBV3-2|TRBD1|-|TRBJ1-2
TGTGCCAGCAGCCAAGATGACGGGACAGGGGGCGATTATGGACTTTATACTAACTATGGCTACACCTTC
CASSQDDGTGGDYGLYTNYGYTF
>TRBV27|-|-|TRBJ1-1
TGTGCCAGCAGTTCAAAAACACAGGGTTTCGCTGAAGCTTTCTTT
CASSSKTQGFAEAFF
>TRBV5-1|TRBD2|-|TRBJ2-1
TGCGCCAGCAGCCCTAGACTAGCGGGGTATGAGCAGTTCTTC
CASSPRLAGYEQFF
>TRBV13|-|-|TRBJ2-7
TGTGCCAGCAGGTTAAGTCAGGGTCCCGGCTACGAGCAGTACTTC
CASRLSQGPGYEQYF
>TRBV10-3|-|-|TRBJ1-2
TGTGCCATCAGTGAGACTTCGTACGATAACTATGGCTACACCTTC
CAISETSYDNYGYTF
>TRBV2|TRBD1|-|TRBJ1-5
TGTGCCTGTGATGGGACAGGGAAACGTTGGGGCAATCAGCCCCAGCATTTT
CACDGTGKRWGNQPQHF
>TRBV30|-|-|TRBJ2-2
TGTGCCTGGAGCCCAGGGAACACCGGGGAGCTGTTTTTT
CAWSPGNTGELFF
>TRBV7-2|TRBD1|-|TRBJ2-7
TGTGCCAGCAGCTTAGGGCAGGGGGTAGGGAACTACGAGCAGTACTTC
CASSLGQGVGNYEQYF
>TRBV6-5|TRBD1|-|TRBJ1-2
TGTGCCAGCAGAAGGGACAGGGTAAACGGCTACACCTTC
CASRRDRVNGYTF
>TRBV24-1|-|-|TRBJ2-3
TGTGCCACCAGTGATTTGAGGCTCTCCCAGGACACAGATACGCAGTATTTT
CATSDLRLSQDTDTQYF
>TRBV9|-|-|TRBJ1-4
TGTGCCAGCAGCGTAGAAGGTGGGCCTAATGAAAAACTGTTTTTT
CASSVEGGPNEKLFF
>TRBV5-6|-|many|TRBJ1-5
TGTGCCAGCAGCAGCCAATATCAGCCCCAGCATTTT
CASSSQYQPQHF
>TRBV3-1/TRBV3-2|-|-|TRBJ2-5
TGTGCCAGCAGCCCGGGAGAAGGGACGGTCGAGACCCAGTACTTC
CASSPGEGTVETQYF
>TRBV7-9|-|-|TRBJ2-5
TGTGCCAGCAGCCTCAACAGGGGGGGGGAGACCCAGTACTTC
CASSLNRGGETQYF
>TRBV7-6|TRBD1|-|TRBJ1-3
TGTGCCAGCAGCTTGAAACCAGGGGGCAGGGAAAACACCATATATTTT
CASSLKPGGRENTIYF
>TRBV11-2|-|-|TRBJ1-2
TGTGCCAGCAGCGTCCCGGGAGACTATGGCTACACCTTC
CASSVPGDYGYTF
>TRBV5-6|-|-|TRBJ2-3
TGTGCCAGCAGCTTAGGGGACTCGCGTTCCGATACGCAGTATTTT
CASSLGDSRSDTQYF
>TRBV9|-|-|TRBJ1-2
TGTGCCAGCAGCCCCTTGGGGGGTGGCTACACCTTC
CASSPLGGGYTF
>TRBV6-5|-|-|TRBJ1-6
TGTGCCAGCAGTTACTCGGGGGGTCCTAATTCACCCCTCCACTTT
CASSYSGGPNSPLHF
>TRBV18|-|once|TRBJ1-1
TGTGCCAGCTCACCACTACAGGGTATCAGCGAAAACACTGAAGCTTTCTTT
CASSPLQGISENTEAFF
>TRBV7-2|TRBD1|-|TRBJ1-4
TGTGCCAGCAGCTTGGTGGCGGGACAGGACGAAAAACTGTTTTTT
CASSLVAGQDEKLFF
>TRBV7-8|TRBD1|-|TRBJ1-1
TGTGCCAGCAGTTCTAAAATCCGGGACAGAGGCACTGAAGCTTTCTTT
CASSSKIRDRGTEAFF
>TRBV19|-|few|TRBJ1-5
TGTGCCAGTAGTATTGTTGGGCCCAATCAGCCCCAGCATTTT
CASSIVGPNQPQHF
>TRBV19|-|once|TRBJ1-2
TGTGCCAGTAGCGGGGAGTCGTATGGCTACACCTTC
CASSGESYGYTF
>TRBV5-4|TRBD1|once|TRBJ1-2
TGTGCCAGCAGCAGCCCGGACAGGGGCGACTATGGCTACACCTTC
CASSSPDRGDYGYTF
>TRBV2|-|-|TRBJ2-3
TGTGCCAGCTGCCTGAACAGGGTTCCAGATACGCAGTATTTT
CASCLNRVPDTQYF
>TRBV29-1|-|-|TRBJ1-1
TGCAGCGTACCCTTCCAGGGGAACACTGAAGCTTTCTTT
CSVPFQGNTEAFF
>TRBV3-1/TRBV3-2|TRBD2|-|TRBJ2-1
TGTGCCAGCAGCCCAATTCCCGGTAGCGGGGACTACAATGAGCAGTTCTTC
CASSPIPGSGDYNEQFF
>TRBV3-1/TRBV3-2|TRBD1|few|TRBJ1-4
TGTGCCAGCAGCGGCCTACGGACAGGGAAGGATGAAAAACTGTTTTTT
CASSGLRTGKDEKLFF
>TRBV11-2|TRBD1|-|TRBJ1-1
TGTGCCAGCAGCACCAGGACAGGGGGCCGAGCTTTCTTT
CASSTRTGGRAFF
>TRBV19|TRBD1|-|TRBJ1-4
TGTGCCAGTCGCAAGGACAGGAACAATGAAAAACTGTTTTTT
CASRKDRNNEKLFF
>TRBV5-1|-|-|TRBJ1-2
TGCGCCAGCAGCTTGGATCCGGGCTATGGCTACACCTTC
CASSLDPGYGYTF
>TRBV30|-|-|TRBJ2-7
TGTGCCTGGAGTGGGGGCAGTTCAACCTACGAGCAGTACTTC
CAWSGGSSTYEQYF
>TRBV6-1|TRBD2|-|TRBJ2-2
TGTGCCAGCAGTGAAGCGATTAGCGGGGGGTTCCCCCGCACCGGGGAGCTGTTTTTT
CASSEAISGGFPRTGELFF
>TRBV3-1/TRBV3-2|-|-|TRBJ1-1
TGTGCCAGCAGCCAAGGACGGGGAGGGACTGAAGCTTTCTTT
CASSQGRGGTEAFF
>TRBV27|TRBD2|-|TRBJ2-3
TGTGCCAGCAGTCCTCCCCAGGGACTAGAGATTTCCCCACGATATTATACGCAGTATTTT
CASSPPQGLEISPRYYTQYF